The subject of this entry is one TCR beta chain. Its antigen remains unknown. These data come from a study of shared clonotypes between healthy human individuals. Study overall: Three plates each covered CD4 naive and memory; CD8 naive two, CD8 memory one.

Broader study findings: When naive CD4 clonotypes were compared across a few donors, around 5% were shared.

The CDR3 runs 16 residues. Germline V gene sequence: CDR1 SGHAT, CDR2 FQNNGV. With V trimmed by 5 bases and J by 7 bases, 14 bases remained unmatched. Clones were read by immunoSEQ multiplex PCR, and TCRdb kept only the in-frame ones, dropping some. The sample consists of some 2,000,000 clones, around 95% of them appearing once. The sequence was obtained from a man in his late teens or twenties in good health. The specimen sequenced was naive CD4+ T cells sorted from blood. Subset defined: CD45RA+ positively selected. This chain links TRBV11-2 with TRBJ2-7; 10 bases are shared with TRBD1. The CDR3 loop is CASSNTYRQGAREQYF. The CDR3 bases are TGTGCCAGCAGCAACACCTACCGACAGGGGGCGCGAGAGCAGTACTTC.